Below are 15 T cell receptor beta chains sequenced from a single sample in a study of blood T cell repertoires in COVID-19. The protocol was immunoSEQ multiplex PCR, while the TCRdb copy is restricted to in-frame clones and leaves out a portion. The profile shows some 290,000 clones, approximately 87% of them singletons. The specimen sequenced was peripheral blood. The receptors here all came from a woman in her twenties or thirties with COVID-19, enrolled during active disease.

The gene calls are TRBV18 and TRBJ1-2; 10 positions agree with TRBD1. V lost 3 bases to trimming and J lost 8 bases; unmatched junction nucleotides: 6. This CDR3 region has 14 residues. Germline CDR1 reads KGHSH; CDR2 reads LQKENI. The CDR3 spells CASSPGTGVQGYTF. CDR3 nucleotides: TGTGCCAGCTCACCCGGGACAGGGGTACAGGGCTACACCTTC.

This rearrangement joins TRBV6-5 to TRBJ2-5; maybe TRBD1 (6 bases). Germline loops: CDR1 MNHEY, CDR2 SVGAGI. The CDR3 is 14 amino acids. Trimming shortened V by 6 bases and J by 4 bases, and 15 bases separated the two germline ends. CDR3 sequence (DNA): TGTGCCAGCAGGATCGTGCAGGGGCCAGAGACCCAGTACTTC. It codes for CASRIVQGPETQYF.

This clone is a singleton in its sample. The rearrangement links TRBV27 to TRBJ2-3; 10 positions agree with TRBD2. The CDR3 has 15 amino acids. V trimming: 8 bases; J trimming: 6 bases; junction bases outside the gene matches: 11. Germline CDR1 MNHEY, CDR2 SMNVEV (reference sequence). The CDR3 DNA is TGTGCCAGCGGACTTAGCGGGGGGACCCGGGATACGCAGTATTTT. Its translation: CASGLSGGTRDTQYF.

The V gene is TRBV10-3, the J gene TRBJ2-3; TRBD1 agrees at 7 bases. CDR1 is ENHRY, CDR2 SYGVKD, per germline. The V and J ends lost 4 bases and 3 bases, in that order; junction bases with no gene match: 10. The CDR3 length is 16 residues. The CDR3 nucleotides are TGTGCCATCAGTGGGGTACGACAGGGAGAAACAGATACGCAGTATTTT. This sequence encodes CAISGVRQGETDTQYF.

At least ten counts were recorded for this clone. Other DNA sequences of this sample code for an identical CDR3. CDR3 sequence: CASSIFGEQYF. The CDR3 region has the DNA TGTGCCAGTAGTATTTTCGGGGAGCAGTACTTC. The chain links TRBV19 to TRBJ2-7; D remains unclear. Germline CDR1 LNHDA, CDR2 SQIVND (reference sequence). The CDR3 spans 11 residues. The V end was cut by 3 bases, the J end by 7 bases, with 7 bases between.

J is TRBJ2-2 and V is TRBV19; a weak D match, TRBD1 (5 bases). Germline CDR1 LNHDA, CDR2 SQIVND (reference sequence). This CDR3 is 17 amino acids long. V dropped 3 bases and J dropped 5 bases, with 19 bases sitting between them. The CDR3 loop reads CASSIGYAGWKTGELFF. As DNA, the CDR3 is TGTGCCAGTAGTATTGGATACGCAGGGTGGAAAACCGGGGAGCTGTTTTTT.

CDR3 region: CASAEGGASYNEQFF. In DNA, the CDR3 is TGTGCCAGCGCGGAGGGCGGGGCCTCCTACAATGAGCAGTTCTTC. The chain couples TRBV7-7 to TRBJ2-1, with D possibly matching TRBD2 (6 bases). This CDR3 has 15 amino acids. V was cut by 8 bases and J by 0 bases, with 14 bases left in between. Germline assignment: CDR1 SSHAT and CDR2 FNYEAQ (reference sequence).

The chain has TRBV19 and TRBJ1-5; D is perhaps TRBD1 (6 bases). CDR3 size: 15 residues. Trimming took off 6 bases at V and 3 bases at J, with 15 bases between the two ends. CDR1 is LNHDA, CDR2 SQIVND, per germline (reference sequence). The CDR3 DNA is TGTGCCAGTAGGACACTGAGGGGGTACAATCAGCCCCAGCATTTT. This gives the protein CASRTLRGYNQPQHF.

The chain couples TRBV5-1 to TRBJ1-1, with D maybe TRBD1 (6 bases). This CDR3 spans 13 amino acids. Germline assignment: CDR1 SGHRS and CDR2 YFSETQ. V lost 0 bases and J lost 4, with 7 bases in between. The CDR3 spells CASSLDRATEAFF. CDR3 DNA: TGCGCCAGCAGCTTGGACAGGGCCACTGAAGCTTTCTTT.

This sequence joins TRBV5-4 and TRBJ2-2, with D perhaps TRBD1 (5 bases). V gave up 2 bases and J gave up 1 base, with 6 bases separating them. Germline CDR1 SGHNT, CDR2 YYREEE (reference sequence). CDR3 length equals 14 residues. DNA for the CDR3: TGTGCCAGCAGCTTAAGGGGGAACACCGGGGAGCTGTTTTTT. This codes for CASSLRGNTGELFF.

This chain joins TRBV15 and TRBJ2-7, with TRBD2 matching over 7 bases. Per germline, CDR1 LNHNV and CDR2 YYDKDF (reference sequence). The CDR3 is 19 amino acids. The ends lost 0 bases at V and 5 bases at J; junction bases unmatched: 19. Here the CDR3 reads CATSRDAPGELGGFHEQYF. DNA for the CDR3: TGTGCCACCAGCAGAGATGCCCCCGGGGAGCTGGGGGGGTTCCACGAGCAGTACTTC.

The DNA of the CDR3 is TGTGCCAGCAGCTTATACTTGGAGGGACTCTCTGGAAACACCATATATTTT. Translated: CASSLYLEGLSGNTIYF. The chain recombines TRBV7-8 with TRBJ1-3; weak D call: TRBD1 (5 bases). The CDR3 spans 17 residues. Germline-derived CDR1 and CDR2 are SGHVS and FQNEAQ. V lost 2 bases, J lost 0 bases, and 14 bases lay in between.

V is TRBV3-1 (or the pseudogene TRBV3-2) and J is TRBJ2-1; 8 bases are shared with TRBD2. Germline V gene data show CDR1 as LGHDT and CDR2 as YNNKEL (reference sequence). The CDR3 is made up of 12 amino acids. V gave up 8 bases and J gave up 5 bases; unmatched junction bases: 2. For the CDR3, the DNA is TGTGCCAGCCTCGGGGGGGACAATGAGCAGTTCTTC. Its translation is CASLGGDNEQFF.

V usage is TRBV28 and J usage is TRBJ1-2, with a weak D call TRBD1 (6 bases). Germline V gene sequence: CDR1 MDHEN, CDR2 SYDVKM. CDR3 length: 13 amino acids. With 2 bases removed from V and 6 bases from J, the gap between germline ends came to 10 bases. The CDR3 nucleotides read TGTGCCAGCAGTTTACTCGGACAGAATGGCTACACCTTC. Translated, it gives CASSLLGQNGYTF.

The CDR3 spells CASSQDRQGIQPQHF. The CDR3, as DNA: TGTGCCAGCAGCCAAGATCGGCAGGGGATTCAGCCCCAGCATTTT. This chain uses TRBV3-1 (or the pseudogene TRBV3-2) with TRBJ1-5, with D perhaps TRBD1 (6 bases). This CDR3 is built from 15 residues. V was clipped by 0 bases and J by 6 bases, with 12 bases between them. From germline, CDR1 is LGHDT and CDR2 YNNKEL (reference sequence).